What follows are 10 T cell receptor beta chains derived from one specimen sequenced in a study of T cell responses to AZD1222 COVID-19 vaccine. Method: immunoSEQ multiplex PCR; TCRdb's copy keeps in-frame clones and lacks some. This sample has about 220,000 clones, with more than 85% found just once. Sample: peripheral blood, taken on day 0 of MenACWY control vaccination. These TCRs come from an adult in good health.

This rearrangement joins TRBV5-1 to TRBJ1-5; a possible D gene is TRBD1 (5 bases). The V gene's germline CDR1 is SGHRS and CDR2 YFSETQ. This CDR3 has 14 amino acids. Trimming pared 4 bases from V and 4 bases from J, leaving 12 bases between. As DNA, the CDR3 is TGCGCCAGCAGCCCCGGGGCGGGGAATCAGCCCCAGCATTTT. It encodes CASSPGAGNQPQHF.

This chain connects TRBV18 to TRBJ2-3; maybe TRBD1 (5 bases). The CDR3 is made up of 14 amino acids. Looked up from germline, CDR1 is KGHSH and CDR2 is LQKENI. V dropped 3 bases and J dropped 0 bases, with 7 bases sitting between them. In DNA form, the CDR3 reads TGTGCCAGCTCACCGGGGCTAAGCACAGATACGCAGTATTTT. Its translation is CASSPGLSTDTQYF.

CDR3 DNA sequence: TGTGCCAGCAGCGTAGGACCAGCGGGGAAAGAGACCCAGTACTTC. The encoded protein is CASSVGPAGKETQYF. This sequence joins TRBV9 and TRBJ2-5; 7 bases are shared with TRBD2. The CDR3 has 15 residues. CDR1 and CDR2 from the germline V gene are SGDLS and YYNGEE. Germline trimming cut 0 bases from V and 3 bases from J; bases unmatched to any gene: 5.

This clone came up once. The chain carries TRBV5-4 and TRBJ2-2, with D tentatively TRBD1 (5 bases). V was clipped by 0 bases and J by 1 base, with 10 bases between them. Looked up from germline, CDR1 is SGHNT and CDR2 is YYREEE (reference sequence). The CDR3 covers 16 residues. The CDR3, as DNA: TGTGCCAGCAGCTTGGGGGGCGGCCAGAACACCGGGGAGCTGTTTTTT. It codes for CASSLGGGQNTGELFF.

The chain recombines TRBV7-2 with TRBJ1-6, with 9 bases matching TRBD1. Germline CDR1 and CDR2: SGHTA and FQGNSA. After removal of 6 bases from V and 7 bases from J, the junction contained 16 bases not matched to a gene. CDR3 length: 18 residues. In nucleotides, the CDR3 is TGTGCCAGCAGTTTTTACTCCCGCCCGGGACAGGGAAATTCACCCCTCCACTTT. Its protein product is CASSFYSRPGQGNSPLHF.

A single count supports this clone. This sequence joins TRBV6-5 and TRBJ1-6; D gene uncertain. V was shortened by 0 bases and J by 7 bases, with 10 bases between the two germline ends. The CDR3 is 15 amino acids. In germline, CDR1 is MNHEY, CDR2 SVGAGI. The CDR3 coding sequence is TGTGCCAGCAGTTACTCTTCGGTGAAAAATTCACCCCTCCACTTT. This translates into CASSYSSVKNSPLHF.

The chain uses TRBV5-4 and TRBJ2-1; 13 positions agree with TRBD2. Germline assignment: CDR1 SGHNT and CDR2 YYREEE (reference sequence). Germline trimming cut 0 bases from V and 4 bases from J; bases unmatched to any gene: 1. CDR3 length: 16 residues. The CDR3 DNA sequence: TGTGCCAGCAGCTTGGCGGGACTAGCGGGGTACAATGAGCAGTTCTTC. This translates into CASSLAGLAGYNEQFF.

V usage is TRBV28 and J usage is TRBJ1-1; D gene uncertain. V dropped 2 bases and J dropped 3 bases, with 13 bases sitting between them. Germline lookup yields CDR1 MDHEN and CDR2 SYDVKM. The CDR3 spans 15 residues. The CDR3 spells CASSLGGIWYTEAFF. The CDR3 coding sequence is TGTGCCAGCAGTTTAGGCGGGATCTGGTACACTGAAGCTTTCTTT.

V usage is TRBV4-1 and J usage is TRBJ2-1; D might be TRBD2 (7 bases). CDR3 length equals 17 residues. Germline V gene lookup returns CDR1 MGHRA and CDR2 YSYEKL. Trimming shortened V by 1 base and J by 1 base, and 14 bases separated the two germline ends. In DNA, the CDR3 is TGCGCCAGCAGCCAAGGTGCGCGGGGGCGTTCCTACAATGAGCAGTTCTTC. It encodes CASSQGARGRSYNEQFF.

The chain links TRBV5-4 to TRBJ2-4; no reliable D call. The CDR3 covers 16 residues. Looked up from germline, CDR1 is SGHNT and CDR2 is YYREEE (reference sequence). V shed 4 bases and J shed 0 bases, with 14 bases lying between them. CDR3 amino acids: CASSPRLGIAKNIQYF. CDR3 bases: TGTGCCAGCAGCCCGAGACTGGGGATAGCCAAAAACATTCAGTACTTC.